This T cell receptor beta chain was identified in a study of radiotherapy plus CTLA-4 blockade in lung cancer. Trimming took 3 bases from V and 6 from J, leaving 22 bases between them. The CDR3 covers 17 residues. CDR1 is MDHEN, CDR2 SYDVKM, per germline. Clones were sequenced by immunoSEQ multiplex PCR, and TCRdb holds only the in-frame ones, with some missing. This table has fewer than 35,000 clones, 70% to 80% appearing once. The sequenced sample was peripheral blood, obtained from a patient treated with radiotherapy plus ipilimumab. The chain is built from TRBV28 and TRBJ2-3; a possible D gene is TRBD2 (7 bases). This clonotype originated in a human donor with non-small cell lung cancer that progressed on radiotherapy plus ipilimumab. The CDR3 DNA reads as TGTGCCAGCAGTTTGGGGGGGGCCCTATATCTTACGGATACGCAGTATTTT. This sequence encodes CASSLGGALYLTDTQYF.